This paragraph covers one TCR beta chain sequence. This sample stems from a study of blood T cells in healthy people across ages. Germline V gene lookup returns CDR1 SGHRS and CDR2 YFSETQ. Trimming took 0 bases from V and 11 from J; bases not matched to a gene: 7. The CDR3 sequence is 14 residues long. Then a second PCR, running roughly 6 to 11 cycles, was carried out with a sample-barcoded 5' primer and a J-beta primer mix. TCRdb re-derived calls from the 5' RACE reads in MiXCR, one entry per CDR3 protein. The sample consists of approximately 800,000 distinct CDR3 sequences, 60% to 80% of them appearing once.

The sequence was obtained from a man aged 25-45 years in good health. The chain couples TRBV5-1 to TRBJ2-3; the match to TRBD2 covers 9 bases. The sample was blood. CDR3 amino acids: CASSLAAELAGQYF. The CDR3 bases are TGCGCCAGCAGCTTGGCCGCGGAACTAGCGGGGCAGTATTTT.